The entry below describes one T cell receptor (beta chain). What it recognizes is unknown. Other DNA sequences within the sample encode an identical CDR3. Germline V gene lookup returns CDR1 SGHNT and CDR2 YENEEA. The CDR3 consists of 15 residues. Losses at the gene ends were 3 bases for V and 4 bases for J; bases not matched to a gene: 2. Adult Caucasians living in Nashville, Tennessee made up all of the donors. This entry is derived from a study of shared clonotypes between healthy human individuals. Overall study results and limits: The four-donor shared clonotypes exceeded non-shared clonotypes in generation probability, with non-shared ones scoring lower. Naive subsets generally had larger estimated richness than memory subsets.

Each subset's genomic DNA was shared equally among a number of immunoSEQ plates. Here immunoSEQ multiplex PCR was the method, and the copy in TCRdb shows in-frame clones only, minus some. The table records around 2,000,000 clones, 85% to 95% of them present only once. Material for sequencing was naive CD4+ T cells sorted from blood. Subset specified: CD45RA+ positively selected. The receptor was isolated from a man aged 18-30 years in good health. The rearrangement links TRBV11-3 to TRBJ2-1; 11 bases map to TRBD1. The CDR3 DNA is TGTGCCAGCAGCTTGGGGACAGGGGGATACAATGAGCAGTTCTTC. It codes for CASSLGTGGYNEQFF.